Reported below is one T cell receptor beta chain. Per the germline V gene, CDR1 is KGHDR and CDR2 is SFDVKD. This CDR3 is built from 15 residues. The V end lost 1 base, the J end lost 5 bases, and 13 bases lay between the germline ends. As handled by the study authors: Reference gene primer amplification gave estimated nucleated cell counts. This table comes from immunoSEQ multiplex PCR, and its TCRdb copy is limited to in-frame clones, with some not included. V, J and clone size are those of that table, while D and trimming were read from the DNA. The sample has fewer than 200,000 clones; roughly nine tenths are singletons. This entry comes from a study of blood T cell repertoires in COVID-19. Study-level information: Acute-phase and convalescent COVID-19 samples originated in the United States, Italy and Spain. The analysed material was cDNA or gDNA that came from T cells, B-cell-depleted T cells, or PBMCs.

The material sequenced was peripheral blood. The receptor was isolated from a man in his sixties with active or convalescent COVID-19. The V gene is TRBV24-1, the J gene TRBJ2-5, with D perhaps TRBD1 (5 bases). CDR3 in DNA: TGTGCCACCAGTGATTTATCAAGGGGCGATGAGACCCAGTACTTC. Its translation is CATSDLSRGDETQYF.